This T cell receptor (beta chain) was retrieved from a study of T cells in localized non-small cell lung cancer (dated by TCRdb to 2020 to 2021). Turning to the overall study: T cell repertoires of 200 to 300 early-stage NSCLC patients were analyzed, with tumors being compared against uninvolved tumor-adjacent lungs. The cohort comprised around 240 treatment-naïve NSCLC patients with resected, localized lung tumors. The mean age of the NSCLC patients was roughly 70 years, with 130 or so men and around 99 women.

Two independent pathologists confirmed that the uninvolved adjacent lung, which was taken at least 2 cm from the tumor margin, was free of atypia. At diagnosis, tumor, uninvolved tumor-adjacent lung and peripheral blood were collected and then preserved as a mix of FFPE and fresh-frozen material. To note about this clone: The specificity of this receptor is unknown. Base qualities are not recorded, but no much larger clone differs from it by a single base.

On the study overall, not on this receptor specifically: Uninvolved tumor-adjacent lung showed the highest T cell clonality, higher than tumor, which suggests more focused antigenic responses in the uninvolved tumor-adjacent lung. Since the design was exploratory, TCR variables were selected using unadjusted p-values with no false-discovery rate correction. Longer overall survival was associated with higher blood T cell density, whereas shorter survival was associated with higher adjacent-lung clonality. Because multi-region sequencing of the tumors was not done, intratumor heterogeneity could not be ruled out. A median of approximately 62 of the top 100 tumor clones turned up in the paired uninvolved adjacent lung, and 28 of those clones also ranked among the top 100 of that same adjacent lung.

TCR beta CDR3 regions were sequenced from DNA using the immunoSEQ Assay. The original pipeline was this. To compute T cell density, TCR beta template counts were normalized to usable DNA, which was estimated by amplifying housekeeping genes. Richness was estimated with the preseqR package, extrapolating to 400,000 templates for PBMC samples and 120,000 templates for tissue samples. Clonality was defined as one minus Pielou's evenness. To identify tissue-enriched TCRs, differential abundance testing was run on productive amino-acid clonotypes with a minimum total count of 5 and an alpha of 0.1. The Jaccard Index and the Morisita Overlap Index were used to measure repertoire overlap between compartments. GLIPH clustered TCR beta CDR3s with public tetramer-defined viral CDR3s; viral motifs required at least three viral sequences plus V-gene enrichment. TCRdb re-hosts the immuneACCESS table, in-frame sequences only. Its copies lack some clones; in the studies checked, an unresolved V gene accounts for under half of them, and the cause for the rest is not known. That table supplies the V and J calls and clone size; D and trimming were determined from the DNA. In this sample the table shows over a thousand clones, about 25% of which occur a single time. Together, the top ten hold around 9.6% of the sample.

The sequencing used normal lung tissue next to the tumor, collected before any cancer treatment. This receptor was obtained from a male donor aged 60 or older with stage I lung adenocarcinoma.

CDR3 sequence: CASSFQLAGAPDTQYF. The DNA sequence is as follows: TGTGCCAGCAGTTTTCAGCTAGCGGGAGCACCAGATACGCAGTATTTT. Recombination connected TRBV28 to TRBJ2-3; 10 junctional bases match TRBD2. The germline V gene gives CDR1 as MDHEN and CDR2 as SYDVKM. Compared with germline, V lacks 3 bases and J lacks 4 bases; bases without a gene match: 7. From cysteine to phenylalanine, the CDR3 is 16 amino acids long. The CDR3 DNA has 48 bases and is translated from base 1.